These 10 T cell receptor beta chains were sequenced from one sample in a study of identical twins' blood T cells. From the 5' RACE reads, TCRdb called clonotypes with MiXCR, one entry per CDR3 protein. Here the sample spans hundreds of thousands of distinct CDR3 sequences, over 25% being singletons. Sample: PBMCs. These receptors all come from a woman between 18 and 55 years old in good health.

This clonotype was seen a handful of times. This sequence joins TRBV5-1 and TRBJ2-1; D gene ambiguous. The V end was cut by 0 bases, the J end by 0 bases, with 7 bases between. This CDR3 comprises 15 residues. From germline, CDR1 is SGHRS and CDR2 YFSETQ. Here the CDR3 reads CASSLVRSSYNEQFF. In nucleotides, the CDR3 is TGCGCCAGCAGCTTGGTGCGGAGCTCCTACAATGAGCAGTTCTTC.

This chain connects TRBV20-1 to TRBJ1-1; D remains ambiguous. Germline CDR1 DFQATT, CDR2 SNEGSKA (reference sequence). CDR3 length equals 13 residues. This chain's CDR3 is CSFFLGINTEAFF. The DNA of the CDR3 is TGCAGCTTTTTCTTAGGGATTAACACTGAAGCTTTCTTT.

This clonotype has more than one count but fewer than ten. The rearrangement links TRBV19 to TRBJ2-2, with a tentative D call TRBD2 (6 bases). V gave up 3 bases and J gave up 2 bases, with 13 bases separating them. The CDR3 has 16 amino acids. CDR1 and CDR2 from the germline V gene are LNHDA and SQIVND (reference sequence). For the CDR3, the DNA is TGTGCCAGTAGTATTTCGGGGGAACTTAACACCGGGGAGCTGTTTTTT. Residues: CASSISGELNTGELFF. Using reference TRBV19 and TRBJ2-2 for the parts outside the CDR3, the full variable domain is DGGITQSPKYLFRKEGQNVTLSCEQNLNHDAMYWYRQDPGQGLRLIYYSQIVNDFQKGDIAEGYSVSREKKESFPLTVTSAQKNPTAFYLCASSISGELNTGELFFGEGSRLTVL.

Details on this clonotype: This may be a read error: a much more frequent sequence differs by one nucleotide. This chain joins TRBV20-1 and TRBJ2-1; unclear D gene. CDR3 length: 11 amino acids. Trimming took off 3 bases at V and 7 bases at J, with 7 bases between the two ends. The germline V gene encodes CDR1 DFQATT and CDR2 SNEGSKA (reference sequence). CDR3 coding DNA: TGCAGTGCTAGCACCATAAATGAGCAGTTCTTC. Its translation: CSASTINEQFF.

The V and J genes are TRBV6-5 and TRBJ1-1; D is unresolved. Germline V gives CDR1 MNHEY, CDR2 SVGAGI. Trimming pared 2 bases from V and 7 bases from J, leaving 5 bases between. This CDR3 has 11 amino acids. The CDR3 spells CASSYGSEAFF. The CDR3, as DNA: TGTGCCAGCAGTTACGGGAGTGAAGCTTTCTTT.

The chain links TRBV20-1 to TRBJ1-3; 7 bases agree with TRBD1. This CDR3 is 13 amino acids long. Per germline, CDR1 DFQATT and CDR2 SNEGSKA (reference sequence). V shed 7 bases and J 6 bases; nucleotides not matched to a gene: 9. CDR3 coding DNA: TGCAGTGTCAGGAAACAGGGGCCAAACACCATATATTTT. Translation: CSVRKQGPNTIYF.

This clonotype came up a few times. The chain joins TRBV29-1 to TRBJ1-1; D gene uncertain. There are 11 residues in the CDR3. CDR1 and CDR2 (germline): SQVTM, ANQGSEA. V shed 7 bases and J shed 6 bases, with 12 bases lying between them. This CDR3 is CSADEVPEAFF. The CDR3, as DNA: TGCAGCGCAGACGAAGTCCCTGAAGCTTTCTTT.

This clonotype was picked up many times. The rearrangement links TRBV11-3 to TRBJ2-7; D is possibly TRBD1 (6 bases). The CDR3 is 17 residues long. Trimming removed 0 bases at V and 2 bases at J, with 17 bases between. Looked up from germline, CDR1 is SGHNT and CDR2 is YENEEA. The CDR3 nucleotides are TGTGCCAGCAGCTTAGAGATGATGGCAGGGGAAACCTACGAGCAGTACTTC. Amino acids: CASSLEMMAGETYEQYF.

As to this clonotype: It may be a read error: a sequence one base away is much more abundant. The CDR3 reads CASTEGTRFGRNNEQFF. The CDR3 DNA sequence: TGTGCCAGCACCGAAGGGACTAGGTTTGGACGGAACAATGAGCAGTTCTTC. The chain uses TRBV2 and TRBJ2-1; 8 positions match TRBD2. After removal of 7 bases from V and 5 bases from J, the junction contained 16 bases not matched to a gene. This CDR3 has 17 residues. In germline, CDR1 is SNHLY, CDR2 FYNNEI.

This clonotype was picked up many times. This chain links TRBV25-1 with TRBJ1-2; D is ambiguous. Germline CDR1 is MGHDK and CDR2 is SYGVNS. The V end lost 3 bases, the J end lost 0 bases, and 5 bases lay between the germline ends. CDR3 length: 13 amino acids. CDR3 protein: CASSDSPNYGYTF. Written as DNA, the CDR3 is TGTGCCAGCAGTGACAGCCCTAACTATGGCTACACCTTC.